The TCR beta chain under discussion was sequenced for a study of cytomegalovirus exposure and HLA in healthy donors. This CDR3 region has 14 residues. The V and J ends lost 4 bases and 4 bases, in that order; junction bases with no gene match: 5. Germline V gene lookup returns CDR1 SQVTM and CDR2 ANQGSEA. 60 Vbeta and 13 Jbeta primers were used in PCR. Profiling relied on immunoSEQ multiplex PCR, and the TCRdb table lists in-frame clones only, not all of them. The sample includes roughly 74,000 clones, roughly 79% of them seen just once. Input material: PBMCs. This clonotype was obtained from a man aged 35-49 years in good health and CMV-seronegative. This chain uses TRBV29-1 with TRBJ2-1; TRBD2 matches 9 bases. CDR3 region: CSVGALAGYNEQFF. The CDR3 nucleotides are TGCAGCGTTGGGGCACTAGCGGGTTACAATGAGCAGTTCTTC.